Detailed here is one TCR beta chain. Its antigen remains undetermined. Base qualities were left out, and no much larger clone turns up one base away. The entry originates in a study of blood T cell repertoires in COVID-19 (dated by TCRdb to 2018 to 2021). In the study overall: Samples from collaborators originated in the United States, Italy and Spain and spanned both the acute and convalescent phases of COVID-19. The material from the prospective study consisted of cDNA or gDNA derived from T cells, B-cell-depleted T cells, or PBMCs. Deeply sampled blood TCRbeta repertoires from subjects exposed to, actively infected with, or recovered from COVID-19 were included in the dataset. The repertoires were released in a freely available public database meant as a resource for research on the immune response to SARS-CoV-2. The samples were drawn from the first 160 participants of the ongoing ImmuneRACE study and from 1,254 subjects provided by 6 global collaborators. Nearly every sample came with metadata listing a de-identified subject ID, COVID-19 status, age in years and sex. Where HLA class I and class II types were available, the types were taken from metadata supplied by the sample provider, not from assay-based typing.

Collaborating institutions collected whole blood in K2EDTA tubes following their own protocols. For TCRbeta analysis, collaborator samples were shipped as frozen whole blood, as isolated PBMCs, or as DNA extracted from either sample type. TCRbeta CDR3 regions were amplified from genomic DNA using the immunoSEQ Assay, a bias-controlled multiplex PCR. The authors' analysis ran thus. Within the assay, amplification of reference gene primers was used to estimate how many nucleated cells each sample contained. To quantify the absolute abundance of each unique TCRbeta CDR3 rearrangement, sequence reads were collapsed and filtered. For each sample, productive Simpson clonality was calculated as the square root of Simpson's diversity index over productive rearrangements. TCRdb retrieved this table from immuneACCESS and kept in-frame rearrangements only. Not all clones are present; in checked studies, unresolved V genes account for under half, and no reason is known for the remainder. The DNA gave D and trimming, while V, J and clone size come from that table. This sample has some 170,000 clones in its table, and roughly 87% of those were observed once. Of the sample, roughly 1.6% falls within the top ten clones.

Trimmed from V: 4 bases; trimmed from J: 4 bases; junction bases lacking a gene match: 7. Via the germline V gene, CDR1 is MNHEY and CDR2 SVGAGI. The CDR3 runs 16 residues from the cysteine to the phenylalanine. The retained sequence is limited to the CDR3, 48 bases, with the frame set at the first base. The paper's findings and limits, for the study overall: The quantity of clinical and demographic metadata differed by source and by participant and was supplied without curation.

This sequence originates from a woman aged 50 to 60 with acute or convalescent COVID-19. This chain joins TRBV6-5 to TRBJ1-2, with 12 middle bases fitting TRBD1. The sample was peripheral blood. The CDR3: CASSWDRGRSAYGYTF. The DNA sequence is TGTGCCAGCAGTTGGGACAGGGGGCGTTCCGCCTATGGCTACACCTTC.